One sample yielded the 17 T cell receptor beta chains listed below, sequenced in a study of T cell responses to AZD1222 COVID-19 vaccine. The assay was immunoSEQ multiplex PCR, and TCRdb's table has in-frame clones only and misses some. The top ten hold roughly 5.2% of the sample, which has some 94,000 clones, approximately 89% seen once. Material: peripheral blood, obtained 28 days after the second AZD1222 dose. These receptors were obtained from an adult who received the AZD1222 COVID-19 vaccine.

The rearrangement joins TRBV20-1 to TRBJ1-4, with D possibly matching TRBD1 (5 bases). In germline, CDR1 is DFQATT, CDR2 SNEGSKA (reference sequence). There are 15 residues in the CDR3. V was pared by 3 bases and J by 4 bases, with 15 bases between. Written as DNA, the CDR3 is TGCAGTGCTAGTGAGGTCGGGGGGATTAATGAAAAACTGTTTTTT. Translation: CSASEVGGINEKLFF.

V and J are TRBV11-2 and TRBJ1-3; possible D gene TRBD1, 5 bases. The germline gives CDR1 SGHAT, CDR2 FQNNGV. This CDR3 region has 16 residues. The V and J ends lost 2 bases and 4 bases respectively, with 15 bases between them. Here the CDR3 reads CASSLNGAGLGNTIYF. Written as DNA, the CDR3 is TGTGCCAGCAGCTTAAATGGAGCGGGGCTCGGAAACACCATATATTTT.

This chain connects TRBV9 to TRBJ1-4; possibly TRBD1 for D (5 bases). Looked up from germline, CDR1 is SGDLS and CDR2 is YYNGEE. The CDR3 consists of 15 residues. V shed 4 bases and J shed 8 bases, with 18 bases lying between them. CDR3 in DNA: TGTGCCAGCAGCAAATGGGACCGGGACGAAGAAAAACTGTTTTTT. Its protein product is CASSKWDRDEEKLFF.

Only one count was recorded for this clone. The chain recombines TRBV6-5 with TRBJ1-5, with 7 bases identical to TRBD1. J lost 0 bases, V lost 5 bases, and 4 bases had no gene match. Germline lookup yields CDR1 MNHEY and CDR2 SVGAGI. This CDR3 is built from 15 residues. CDR3: CASSNTGDSNQPQHF. The CDR3 DNA reads as TGTGCCAGCAGTAACACAGGGGATAGCAATCAGCCCCAGCATTTT.

The J gene is TRBJ2-2, the V gene TRBV13; the match to TRBD2 covers 9 bases. The CDR3 runs to 17 residues. V shed 2 bases and J 4 bases; nucleotides not matched to a gene: 8. Germline loops: CDR1 PRHDT, CDR2 FYEKMQ (reference sequence). The CDR3 bases are TGTGCCAGCAGCTTAAATGGCGGGGGGGCCGGCACCGGGGAGCTGTTTTTT. The encoded protein is CASSLNGGGAGTGELFF.

This clone was detected once. This chain's CDR3 is CASSLRQGAWDTEAFF. As DNA, the CDR3 is TGCGCCAGCAGCTTGCGGCAGGGGGCCTGGGACACTGAAGCTTTCTTT. V and J are TRBV5-1 and TRBJ1-1, with TRBD1 matching 8 bases. Germline loops: CDR1 SGHRS, CDR2 YFSETQ. The junction had 8 bases not matched to a gene; V was cut back by 1 base and J by 3 bases. The CDR3 runs 16 residues.

The chain links TRBV7-8 to TRBJ2-2; TRBD1 agrees at 7 bases. Per the germline V gene, CDR1 is SGHVS and CDR2 is FQNEAQ. This CDR3 spans 14 amino acids. V shed 5 bases and J 6 bases; nucleotides not matched to a gene: 6. For the CDR3, the DNA is TGTGCCAGCAGCCCACAGGGGATCGCCGGGGAGCTGTTTTTT. This translates into CASSPQGIAGELFF.

The chain carries TRBV29-1 and TRBJ1-1; D unresolved. Germline V gene sequence: CDR1 SQVTM, CDR2 ANQGSEA. The CDR3 consists of 13 residues. V was cut by 2 bases and J by 1 base, with 8 bases left in between. The DNA for the CDR3 is TGCAGCGTTGAATCCGTTCGGAACACTGAAGCTTTCTTT. Encoded protein: CSVESVRNTEAFF.

This clone came up a few times. The V and J genes are TRBV9 and TRBJ2-7, with 9 bases matching TRBD1. V lost 4 bases, J lost 3 bases, and 5 bases stayed unmatched. The CDR3 runs to 14 residues. CDR1 and CDR2 from the germline V gene are SGDLS and YYNGEE. CDR3 DNA: TGTGCCAGCAGCCCCGGGACAGGGTTCTACGAGCAGTACGTC. Its translation: CASSPGTGFYEQYV.

This clone has only one observation. V gene TRBV18 combines with J gene TRBJ2-2, with 8 bases matching TRBD1. Germline CDR1 is KGHSH and CDR2 is LQKENI. This CDR3 contains 16 residues. V shed 2 bases, J shed 3 bases, and the junction held 5 bases outside the gene matches. In DNA, the CDR3 is TGTGCCAGCTCACCATCCCAGGGGGCGGACACCGGGGAGCTGTTTTTT. Its protein product is CASSPSQGADTGELFF.

This clone was seen just once. The J gene is TRBJ2-5, the V gene TRBV13, with a weak D call TRBD1 (6 bases). The V gene's germline CDR1 is PRHDT and CDR2 FYEKMQ (reference sequence). This CDR3 contains 16 residues. V was trimmed by 5 bases and J by 1 base, leaving 17 bases between them. CDR3 sequence reads: CASSARVRGTQETQYF. In DNA, the CDR3 is TGTGCCAGCAGCGCCCGGGTTAGGGGGACCCAAGAGACCCAGTACTTC.

V usage is TRBV5-1 and J usage is TRBJ2-5, with TRBD2 matching over 10 bases. The CDR3 runs to 16 residues. From germline, CDR1 is SGHRS and CDR2 YFSETQ. V was clipped by 0 bases and J by 4 bases; unmatched bases: 6. The CDR3 DNA reads as TGCGCCAGCAGCTTGGGGTCTAGCGGGGGAGGAGAGACCCAGTACTTC. Translating gives CASSLGSSGGGETQYF.

The V gene is TRBV28, the J gene TRBJ2-7; 12 bases map to TRBD1. The CDR3 length is 15 residues. The germline V gene has CDR1 MDHEN and CDR2 SYDVKM. After removal of 5 bases from V and 5 bases from J, the junction contained 7 bases not matched to a gene. CDR3 protein: CASSPTGTGGDEQYF. CDR3 in DNA: TGTGCCAGCAGTCCCACCGGGACAGGGGGCGACGAGCAGTACTTC.

The V and J genes are TRBV27 and TRBJ1-2; 7 nucleotides agree with TRBD1. V was pared by 6 bases and J by 8 bases, with 18 bases of the junction left unmatched. CDR3 length: 16 residues. The germline gives CDR1 MNHEY, CDR2 SMNVEV (reference sequence). Written as DNA, the CDR3 is TGTGCCAGCAGCCCGGAGGCGCACCGGGACAGATCGGGCTACACCTTC. Protein sequence: CASSPEAHRDRSGYTF.

V gene TRBV29-1 combines with J gene TRBJ1-1, with TRBD1 as a possible D gene (6 bases). The V gene lost 7 bases and the J gene lost 5 bases, with 20 bases spanning the gap. Looked up from germline, CDR1 is SQVTM and CDR2 is ANQGSEA. The CDR3 has 14 amino acids. The CDR3 DNA is TGCAGCGCCAACCCGGGGGGGCCGAGGACTGAAGCTTTCTTT. Protein product: CSANPGGPRTEAFF.

The chain employs TRBV5-1 and TRBJ2-5; D gene unclear. Germline CDR1 reads SGHRS; CDR2 reads YFSETQ. The CDR3 sequence is 14 residues long. Between the trimmed V and J ends, which lost 4 bases and 2 bases, there was a span of 12 bases. The CDR3 DNA follows: TGCGCCAGCAGCCCAAGAAGCAGACAAGAGACCCAGTACTTC. Translating gives CASSPRSRQETQYF. The full variable domain, completed using reference TRBV5-1 and TRBJ2-5, is KAGVTQTPRYLIKTRGQQVTLSCSPISGHRSVSWYQQTPGQGLQFLFEYFSETQRNKGNFPGRFSGRQFSNSRSEMNVSTLELGDSALYLCASSPRSRQETQYFGPGTRLLVL.

The chain combines TRBV18 with TRBJ2-5, with TRBD1 as a possible D gene (6 bases). Germline-derived CDR1 and CDR2 are KGHSH and LQKENI. Trimming stripped 0 bases from V and 4 bases from J, with 24 bases between. The CDR3 runs 19 residues. The CDR3 DNA reads as TGTGCCAGCTCACCACCTTTTAAGGACAGAGGCGACCTACGAGAGACCCAGTACTTC. This sequence encodes CASSPPFKDRGDLRETQYF.